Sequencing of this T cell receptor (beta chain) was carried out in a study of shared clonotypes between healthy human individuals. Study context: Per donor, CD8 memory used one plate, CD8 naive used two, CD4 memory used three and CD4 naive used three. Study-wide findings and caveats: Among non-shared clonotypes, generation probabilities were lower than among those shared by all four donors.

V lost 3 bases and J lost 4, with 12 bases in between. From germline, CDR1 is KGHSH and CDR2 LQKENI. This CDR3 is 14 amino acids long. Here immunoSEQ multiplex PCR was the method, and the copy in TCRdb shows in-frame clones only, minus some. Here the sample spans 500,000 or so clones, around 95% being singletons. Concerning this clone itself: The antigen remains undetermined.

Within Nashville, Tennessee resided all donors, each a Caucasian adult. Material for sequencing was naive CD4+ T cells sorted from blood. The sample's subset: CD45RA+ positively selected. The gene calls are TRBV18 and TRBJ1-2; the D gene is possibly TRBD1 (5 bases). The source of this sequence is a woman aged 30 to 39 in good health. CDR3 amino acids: CASSPGTRPYGYTF. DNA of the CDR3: TGTGCCAGCTCACCGGGGACGCGACCCTATGGCTACACCTTC.